These 14 T cell receptor beta chains originate from one sample sequenced in a study of PD-1 blockade in mismatch repair-deficient tumors. Sequencing used immunoSEQ multiplex PCR; TCRdb keeps in-frame clones, though not all of them. The sample holds about 79,000 clones; approximately 80% are singletons and the top ten take 5% to 6.5%. Material: peripheral blood, obtained 44 weeks after starting pembrolizumab. These TCRs come from an adult with mismatch repair-deficient cancer.

The rearrangement links TRBV9 to TRBJ2-1, with 8 bases aligning to TRBD1. The ends lost 3 bases at V and 8 bases at J; junction bases unmatched: 7. The CDR3 loop spans 14 amino acids. CDR1 SGDLS and CDR2 YYNGEE come from the germline V gene. The CDR3 DNA sequence: TGTGCCAGCAGCGGAGCCGGACAGGGTTATGAGCAGTTCTTC. Amino acids: CASSGAGQGYEQFF.

This clone was counted a few times. The chain uses TRBV14 and TRBJ2-3; 7 bases map to TRBD2. Germline V gene data show CDR1 as SGHDN and CDR2 as FVKESK. The V and J ends lost 4 bases and 2 bases, in that order; junction bases with no gene match: 9. This CDR3 has 16 residues. CDR3 protein: CASSLLAEGATDTQYF. The CDR3 bases are TGTGCCAGCAGCCTGCTAGCGGAGGGCGCCACAGATACGCAGTATTTT.

The genes are TRBV6-5 and TRBJ2-1, with TRBD2 identical over 11 bases. Germline assignment: CDR1 MNHEY and CDR2 SVGAGI. J lost 4 bases, V lost 6 bases, and 5 bases had no gene match. This CDR3 is built from 15 residues. DNA for the CDR3: TGTGCCAGCAGGCCGGGACTAGCGGATTACAATGAGCAGTTCTTC. Translating gives CASRPGLADYNEQFF.

The V gene is TRBV5-4, the J gene TRBJ2-3; 10 nucleotides agree with TRBD2. This CDR3 has 15 amino acids. Germline V gene lookup returns CDR1 SGHNT and CDR2 YYREEE (reference sequence). With 3 bases clipped from V and 1 base from J, the junction kept 2 bases outside the gene matches. The CDR3 spells CASSSLAGGTDTQYF. The CDR3 nucleotides read TGTGCCAGCAGCTCGCTAGCGGGAGGCACAGATACGCAGTATTTT.

The rearrangement uses TRBV7-9 and TRBJ2-7; D gene unclear. Germline CDR1 reads SEHNR; CDR2 reads FQNEAQ (reference sequence). V was shortened by 1 base and J by 1 base, with 11 bases between the two germline ends. The CDR3 contains 15 residues. CDR3 DNA sequence: TGTGCCAGCAGCTTAGGCGGCTGGGGATCCTACGAGCAGTACTTC. Its protein is CASSLGGWGSYEQYF.

The V call is TRBV6-1, the J call TRBJ2-2; the match to TRBD2 covers 11 bases. V trimming: 2 bases; J trimming: 2 bases; junction bases outside the gene matches: 10. This CDR3 contains 19 residues. From germline, CDR1 is MNHNS and CDR2 SASEGT. The CDR3 region has the DNA TGTGCCAGCAGTGAAAAGAGACGGGGACTAGCGGTTAACACCGGGGAGCTGTTTTTT. Amino acids: CASSEKRRGLAVNTGELFF.

This clone was detected only once. The genes are TRBV6-5 and TRBJ1-4, with D maybe TRBD1 (6 bases). This CDR3 comprises 15 residues. Germline lookup yields CDR1 MNHEY and CDR2 SVGAGI. V lost 5 bases and J lost 0, with 10 bases in between. As DNA, the CDR3 is TGTGCCAGCAGTCACAGGGTCTCAACTAATGAAAAACTGTTTTTT. It codes for CASSHRVSTNEKLFF.

This chain links TRBV9 with TRBJ2-3, with D maybe TRBD1 (5 bases). V was cut by 1 base and J by 3 bases, with 9 bases left in between. Germline V lookup: CDR1 SGDLS, CDR2 YYNGEE. This CDR3 has 14 residues. CDR3 nucleotides: TGTGCCAGCAGCGTAAGCAGGGCGACAGATACGCAGTATTTT. This translates into CASSVSRATDTQYF. Combining the CDR3 with reference TRBV9 and TRBJ2-3 gives the whole variable domain DSGVTQTPKHLITATGQRVTLRCSPRSGDLSVYWYQQSLDQGLQFLIQYYNGEERAKGNILERFSAQQFPDLHSELNLSSLELGDSALYFCASSVSRATDTQYFGPGTRLTVL.

V is TRBV6-1 and J is TRBJ2-1; 10 bases match TRBD2. Unmatched junction bases numbered 3, after V lost 6 bases and J lost 4 bases. Germline V gene data show CDR1 as MNHNS and CDR2 as SASEGT. The length of the CDR3 is 14 residues. This CDR3 reads CASSPSGGYNEQFF. The CDR3 region has the DNA TGTGCCAGCAGCCCTAGCGGGGGATACAATGAGCAGTTCTTC.

This chain joins TRBV11-3 and TRBJ2-1; no clear D gene. CDR3 length: 12 amino acids. Germline V gene data show CDR1 as SGHNT and CDR2 as YENEEA. V shed 0 bases and J shed 8 bases, with 5 bases lying between them. The DNA for the CDR3 is TGTGCCAGCAGCTTAGATCGGTATGAGCAGTTCTTC. It is translated as CASSLDRYEQFF.

The chain joins TRBV15 to TRBJ2-7; D might be TRBD1 (5 bases). This CDR3 comprises 12 residues. Germline values: CDR1 LNHNV, CDR2 YYDKDF (reference sequence). The V and J ends lost 5 bases and 6 bases respectively, with 11 bases between them. The CDR3 nucleotides are TGTGCCACCAGCCGCGGTCAGGGCGAGCAGTACTTC. Translated: CATSRGQGEQYF.

This chain uses TRBV6-1 with TRBJ2-3; no reliable D call. Trimming removed 8 bases from V and 0 bases from J, with 15 bases in between. CDR3 length: 15 residues. Germline V gene data show CDR1 as MNHNS and CDR2 as SASEGT. CDR3 loop: CASRVGSMSTDTQYF. The CDR3 DNA sequence: TGTGCCAGCCGTGTTGGCTCCATGAGCACAGATACGCAGTATTTT.

The rearrangement links TRBV2 to TRBJ2-7; 9 bases are a match to TRBD1. V gave up 6 bases and J gave up 5 bases; unmatched junction bases: 8. The CDR3 is 14 residues long. Germline CDR1 SNHLY, CDR2 FYNNEI. The CDR3 DNA follows: TGTGCCAGCAGAGCTCCGGGACAGGGCAACGAGCAGTACTTC. Protein sequence: CASRAPGQGNEQYF.

The chain employs TRBV11-1 and TRBJ2-2; 13 bases line up with TRBD2. CDR1 is SGHAT, CDR2 FQDESV, per germline (reference sequence). The length of the CDR3 is 17 residues. The V gene end was trimmed by 5 bases and the J gene end by 5 bases; junction bases not matched to a gene: 8. CDR3 sequence (DNA): TGTGCCAGCAGCCCAGGACTAGCGGGAGTTGGGACCGGGGAGCTGTTTTTT. It translates to CASSPGLAGVGTGELFF.